A single sample gave rise to the 29 T cell receptor beta chains below, sequenced in a study of cytomegalovirus exposure and HLA in healthy donors. The PCR employed 60 Vbeta primers together with 13 Jbeta primers. Clones were read by immunoSEQ multiplex PCR, and TCRdb kept only the in-frame ones, dropping some. The sample includes under 200,000 clones, 79% of them seen just once. The sample taken for sequencing was PBMCs. The receptor source for this set is a woman in her twenties or thirties in good health and CMV-seropositive.

The chain is built from TRBV29-1 and TRBJ2-7; D possibly corresponds to TRBD1 (6 bases). Germline V gene data show CDR1 as SQVTM and CDR2 as ANQGSEA. V was pared by 0 bases and J by 6 bases, with 12 bases between. The CDR3 covers 13 residues. CDR3 amino acids: CSVEDLGRGEQYF. CDR3 in DNA: TGCAGCGTTGAAGACCTTGGCAGGGGCGAGCAGTACTTC.

V and J are TRBV7-2 and TRBJ2-2, with D perhaps matching TRBD1 (5 bases). Germline CDR1 and CDR2: SGHTA and FQGNSA. Trimming shortened V by 8 bases and J by 0 bases, and 7 bases separated the two germline ends. The CDR3 loop spans 13 amino acids. The CDR3 DNA reads TGTGCCAGCCGGACACCGAACACCGGGGAGCTGTTTTTT. Protein product: CASRTPNTGELFF.

The gene calls are TRBV10-3 and TRBJ1-1; perhaps TRBD1 as D (5 bases). CDR1 and CDR2 (germline): ENHRY, SYGVKD. The CDR3 contains 13 residues. Between the trimmed V and J ends, which lost 4 bases and 9 bases, there was a span of 15 bases. The CDR3 DNA reads as TGTGCCATCAGTGTGCAGGGCGATGAAAAAGCTTTCTTT. It translates to CAISVQGDEKAFF.

The chain recombines TRBV9 with TRBJ2-5, with D possibly TRBD2 on 7 matching bases. V lost 0 bases to trimming and J lost 0 bases, with 9 bases between them. The CDR3 is 15 residues long. Germline CDR1 reads SGDLS; CDR2 reads YYNGEE. The CDR3: CASSVEGGYQETQYF. The DNA for the CDR3 is TGTGCCAGCAGCGTAGAGGGGGGGTACCAAGAGACCCAGTACTTC.

In regard to this clone: The same CDR3 also results from other DNA sequences found in this sample. V gene TRBV30 combines with J gene TRBJ2-7; D is unclear. Germline assignment: CDR1 GTSNPN and CDR2 SVGIG (reference sequence). V gave up 3 bases and J gave up 3 bases, with 6 bases separating them. This CDR3 has 11 residues. For the CDR3, the DNA is TGTGCCTGGAGCCTTAACTACGAGCAGTACTTC. Translated, it gives CAWSLNYEQYF.

CDR3 amino acids: CASRGLAGGGDTQYF. CDR3 sequence (DNA): TGTGCCAGCAGGGGCCTAGCGGGAGGTGGAGATACGCAGTATTTT. The chain combines TRBV6-1 with TRBJ2-3; TRBD2 matches 11 bases. CDR3 length: 15 amino acids. The V gene's germline CDR1 is MNHNS and CDR2 SASEGT. V gave up 6 bases and J gave up 5 bases; unmatched junction bases: 7.

The gene calls are TRBV10-3 and TRBJ1-6, with D perhaps matching TRBD1 (6 bases). The CDR3 is 15 amino acids. Looked up from germline, CDR1 is ENHRY and CDR2 is SYGVKD. Trimming cost V 4 bases and J 3 bases, with 10 bases left between them. The CDR3: CAISARTDYNSPLHF. The DNA of the CDR3 is TGTGCCATCAGTGCGAGGACAGACTATAATTCACCCCTCCACTTT.

There are a few counts of this clone. V and J are TRBV7-9 and TRBJ1-1, with 9 bases that match TRBD1. Germline V gene lookup returns CDR1 SEHNR and CDR2 FQNEAQ (reference sequence). This CDR3 has 13 amino acids. Trimming took 5 bases from V and 4 from J; bases not matched to a gene: 2. The CDR3 bases are TGTGCCAGCAGCATGACAGGGGGCACTGAAGCTTTCTTT. It encodes CASSMTGGTEAFF.

V gene TRBV9 combines with J gene TRBJ2-1; D is ambiguous. This CDR3 has 14 amino acids. CDR1 is SGDLS, CDR2 YYNGEE, per germline. V lost 7 bases and J 0 bases, leaving 11 bases between the germline ends. CDR3: CASGGYSSYNEQFF. The CDR3 DNA reads TGTGCCAGCGGCGGCTACAGCTCCTACAATGAGCAGTTCTTC.

V and J are TRBV19 and TRBJ2-6, with unresolved D. The germline V gene has CDR1 LNHDA and CDR2 SQIVND (reference sequence). Trimming shortened V by 0 bases and J by 4 bases, and 10 bases separated the two germline ends. CDR3 length: 16 residues. In DNA, the CDR3 is TGTGCCAGTAGTATAGATCAGTATTCCGGGGCCAACGTCCTGACTTTC. It encodes CASSIDQYSGANVLTF. The full variable domain, in which reference TRBV19 and TRBJ2-6 provide the parts outside the CDR3, is DGGITQSPKYLFRKEGQNVTLSCEQNLNHDAMYWYRQDPGQGLRLIYYSQIVNDFQKGDIAEGYSVSREKKESFPLTVTSAQKNPTAFYLCASSIDQYSGANVLTFGAGSRLTVL.

The chain carries TRBV30 and TRBJ2-1; tentative D call: TRBD1 (5 bases). Trimming cost V 0 bases and J 10 bases, with 13 bases left between them. The CDR3 loop spans 13 amino acids. In germline, CDR1 is GTSNPN, CDR2 SVGIG (reference sequence). The CDR3 spells CAWSVQVPGEQFF. CDR3 in DNA: TGTGCCTGGAGTGTACAGGTTCCAGGGGAGCAGTTCTTC.

V gene TRBV2 combines with J gene TRBJ1-4; D is unclear. The CDR3 sequence is 14 residues long. The V end was cut by 8 bases, the J end by 0 bases, with 10 bases between. Per the germline V gene, CDR1 is SNHLY and CDR2 is FYNNEI. The CDR3 reads CASSINPTNEKLFF. In DNA form, the CDR3 reads TGTGCCAGCTCTATCAACCCAACTAATGAAAAACTGTTTTTT.

The rearrangement links TRBV7-2 to TRBJ1-2, with D unresolved. CDR1 SGHTA and CDR2 FQGNSA come from the germline V gene. Deletions cut 1 base from V and 7 bases from J, with 7 bases between. The CDR3 has 12 residues. CDR3 amino acids: CASSLDSGGYTF. CDR3 DNA sequence: TGTGCCAGCAGCTTAGATAGTGGTGGCTACACCTTC.

This chain connects TRBV18 to TRBJ2-7; possible D gene TRBD1, 7 bases. The CDR3 is 15 amino acids. Trimming removed 2 bases from V and 2 bases from J, with 13 bases in between. The germline CDR1 and CDR2 sequences are KGHSH and LQKENI. Here the CDR3 DNA reads TGTGCCAGCTCACCAGGAGGGGACAGAGCCTACGAGCAGTACTTC. It translates to CASSPGGDRAYEQYF.

The chain is built from TRBV11-3 and TRBJ2-1, with D perhaps TRBD2 (7 bases). Germline CDR1 SGHNT, CDR2 YENEEA. The CDR3 is 17 amino acids. Trimming stripped 4 bases from V and 5 bases from J, with 21 bases between. The CDR3 loop is CASSSGEGEARDNEQFF. DNA for the CDR3: TGTGCCAGCAGCTCTGGGGAGGGGGAGGCCCGGGACAATGAGCAGTTCTTC.

The sample holds a few counts of this clone. The chain couples TRBV29-1 to TRBJ2-7, with TRBD1 matching 7 bases. The germline V gene encodes CDR1 SQVTM and CDR2 ANQGSEA. The CDR3 is 12 amino acids. V shed 7 bases, J shed 2 bases, and the junction held 5 bases outside the gene matches. The CDR3 DNA reads TGCAGCGCGACCGGGACAGCCTACGAGCAGTACTTC. This gives the protein CSATGTAYEQYF.

The chain recombines TRBV7-9 with TRBJ1-2; no definite D call. From germline, CDR1 is SEHNR and CDR2 FQNEAQ (reference sequence). The CDR3 is 13 residues long. V was trimmed by 0 bases and J by 4 bases, leaving 6 bases between them. CDR3 coding DNA: TGTGCCAGCAGCTTAGCGCGACTCTATGGCTACACCTTC. It yields the protein CASSLARLYGYTF. The variable domain in full, with the rest retrieved from reference TRBV7-9 and TRBJ1-2, is DTGVSQNPRHKITKRGQNVTFRCDPISEHNRLYWYRQTLGQGPEFLTYFQNEAQLEKSRLLSDRFSAERPKGSFSTLEIQRTEQGDSAMYLCASSLARLYGYTFGSGTRLTVV.

The V call is TRBV21-1, the J call TRBJ2-7; the table's D call TRBD2 went unverified against the DNA. TRBV21-1 is classified as a pseudogene. This CDR3 contains 14 residues. The CDR3 DNA follows: TGTGCCAGCAGCAACGGGGGTGTAGCGTACGAGCAGTACTTC. It specifies CASSNGGVAYEQYF.

The DNA of the CDR3 is TGCGCCAGCAGCCAAGATCGGAAGGGGCTAGGTGAGCAGTACTTC. Amino acid sequence: CASSQDRKGLGEQYF. The chain recombines TRBV4-3 with TRBJ2-7; possible D gene TRBD1, 5 bases. V dropped 0 bases and J dropped 7 bases, with 16 bases sitting between them. CDR1 and CDR2 (germline): LGHNA, YSLEER. CDR3 length: 15 residues.

This chain links TRBV7-6 with TRBJ2-5, with 11 bases fitting TRBD2. Germline V gene data show CDR1 as SGHVS and CDR2 as FNYEAQ. The CDR3 extends over 18 amino acids. V trimming: 4 bases; J trimming: 3 bases; junction bases outside the gene matches: 13. The CDR3 protein is CASSSLPLTSGRKETQYF. The CDR3 bases are TGTGCCAGCAGCTCACTACCTCTAACTAGCGGGAGAAAAGAGACCCAGTACTTC.

This chain links TRBV27 with TRBJ2-7; D gene ambiguous. V was cut by 0 bases and J by 5 bases, with 8 bases left in between. Germline V gives CDR1 MNHEY, CDR2 SMNVEV (reference sequence). The CDR3 runs to 13 residues. CDR3 region: CASSLSRRHEQYF. The DNA of the CDR3 is TGTGCCAGCAGTTTATCGCGGCGGCACGAGCAGTACTTC.

The chain uses TRBV4-3 and TRBJ1-3, with 8 bases lining up with TRBD1. The CDR3 loop spans 16 amino acids. After removal of 0 bases from V and 6 bases from J, the junction contained 7 bases not matched to a gene. The germline CDR1 and CDR2 sequences are LGHNA and YSLEER. The CDR3 DNA is TGCGCCAGCAGCCAAGATCGGGGACAGGCCGAAAACACCATATATTTT. Translation: CASSQDRGQAENTIYF.

The chain joins TRBV2 to TRBJ1-1; TRBD1 might be the D (6 bases). This CDR3 spans 12 amino acids. The V and J ends lost 6 bases and 11 bases respectively, with 16 bases between them. Germline V gene data show CDR1 as SNHLY and CDR2 as FYNNEI. The CDR3 region has the DNA TGTGCCAGCAGAGAATTCAGGGGCCGGGCTTTCTTT. Translated: CASREFRGRAFF. Supplemented by reference TRBV2 and TRBJ1-1, the full variable domain reads EPEVTQTPSHQVTQMGQEVILRCVPISNHLYFYWYRQILGQKVEFLVSFYNNEISEKSEIFDDQFSVERPDGSNFTLKIRSTKLEDSAMYFCASREFRGRAFFGQGTRLTVV.

The chain employs TRBV7-2 and TRBJ2-1; possible D gene TRBD1, 6 bases. Germline assignment: CDR1 SGHTA and CDR2 FQGNSA. The CDR3 length is 14 residues. V was shortened by 4 bases and J by 10 bases, with 17 bases between the two germline ends. CDR3 sequence reads: CASSSRGSRQEQFF. DNA of the CDR3: TGTGCCAGCAGCTCAAGGGGGAGCAGGCAAGAGCAGTTCTTC.

The chain uses TRBV2 and TRBJ1-6; D not certain. This CDR3 has 16 residues. V shed 4 bases and J shed 10 bases, with 20 bases lying between them. Germline V gene lookup returns CDR1 SNHLY and CDR2 FYNNEI. CDR3 loop: CASSGMGVIGWSPLHF. CDR3 nucleotide sequence: TGTGCCAGCAGTGGAATGGGCGTAATCGGCTGGTCACCCCTCCACTTT.

The chain joins TRBV4-1 to TRBJ2-7; D is possibly TRBD2 (6 bases). The germline V and J ends were trimmed by 0 bases and 7 bases, with 13 bases remaining between them. The length of the CDR3 is 14 residues. The germline gives CDR1 MGHRA, CDR2 YSYEKL. In DNA form, the CDR3 reads TGCGCCAGCAGCCAAGAAGAGGGGCGGGGAGAGCAGTACTTC. Its protein is CASSQEEGRGEQYF.

The chain recombines TRBV10-3 with TRBJ2-1; TRBD2 matches at 11 bases. V lost 2 bases to trimming and J lost 8 bases; unmatched junction nucleotides: 14. The CDR3 consists of 18 residues. Germline assignment: CDR1 ENHRY and CDR2 SYGVKD. As DNA, the CDR3 is TGTGCCATCAGTGAGCCTCGGCTACTAGCGGGAGTGCGAGATGAGCAGTTCTTC. Amino acid sequence: CAISEPRLLAGVRDEQFF.

The sample holds one count of this clone. The rearrangement uses TRBV4-1 and TRBJ1-5, with a tentative D call TRBD1 (6 bases). Per germline, CDR1 MGHRA and CDR2 YSYEKL. This CDR3 comprises 14 residues. V was shortened by 4 bases and J by 7 bases, with 14 bases between the two germline ends. CDR3 residues: CASSPWGGGQPQHF. The CDR3 DNA reads TGCGCCAGCAGCCCGTGGGGGGGCGGACAGCCCCAGCATTTT.

In this sample, this clone turned up once. The chain recombines TRBV5-1 with TRBJ2-1; 7 bases line up with TRBD2. Trimming cost V 4 bases and J 2 bases; bases outside gene matches: 3. Germline V gene lookup returns CDR1 SGHRS and CDR2 YFSETQ. CDR3 size: 14 residues. CDR3 DNA: TGCGCCAGCAGCAGAGGACTAGCCTACAATGAGCAGTTCTTC. It specifies CASSRGLAYNEQFF.